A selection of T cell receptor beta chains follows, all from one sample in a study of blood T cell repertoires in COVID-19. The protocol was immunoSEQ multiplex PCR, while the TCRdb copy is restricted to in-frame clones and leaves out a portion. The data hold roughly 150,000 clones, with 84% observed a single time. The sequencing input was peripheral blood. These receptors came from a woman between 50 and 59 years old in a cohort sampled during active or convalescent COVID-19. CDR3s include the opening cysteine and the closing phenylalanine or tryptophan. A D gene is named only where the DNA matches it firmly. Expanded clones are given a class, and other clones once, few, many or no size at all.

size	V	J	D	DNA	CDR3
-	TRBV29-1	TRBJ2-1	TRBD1	TGCAGCGTAGACAGGGATTCGGGAGAGCAGTTCTTC	CSVDRDSGEQFF
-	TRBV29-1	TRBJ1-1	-	TGCAGCGTTGCCGGCGGAACTATGAACACTGAAGCTTTCTTT	CSVAGGTMNTEAFF
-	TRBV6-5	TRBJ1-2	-	TGTGCCAGCAGGACGACGAGGGTGGGTGGCTACACCTTC	CASRTTRVGGYTF
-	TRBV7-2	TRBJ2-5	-	TGTGCCAGCAGCCCCCAGGGAGGGGGGGAGACCCAGTACTTC	CASSPQGGGETQYF
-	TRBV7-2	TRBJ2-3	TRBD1	TGTGCCAGCAGCTCCCGAGGGGCAGGGGGAGATACGCAGTATTTT	CASSSRGAGGDTQYF
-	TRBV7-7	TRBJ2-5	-	TGTGCTAGCAGCTTAGGGGCTGAAGAGACCCAGTACTTC	CASSLGAEETQYF
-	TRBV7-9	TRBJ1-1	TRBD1	TGTGCCAGCAGTTACACCCCGGCAGGGGGGTACACTGAAGCTTTCTTT	CASSYTPAGGYTEAFF
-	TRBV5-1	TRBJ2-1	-	TGCGCCAGCAGCTTGGGACAGGTCTACAATGAGCAGTTCTTC	CASSLGQVYNEQFF
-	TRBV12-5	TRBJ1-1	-	TGTGCTAGTGGTCTCCTCCAAACAGGGTCCGTACCAGCTTTCTTT	CASGLLQTGSVPAFF
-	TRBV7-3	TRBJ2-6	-	TGTGCCAGCAGCTCAAAGTTCACAGGTTCTGGGGCCAACGTCCTGACTTTC	CASSSKFTGSGANVLTF
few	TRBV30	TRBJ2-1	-	TGTGCCTGGAGTCTTACTCCTAGCCTTATCGGCAATGAGCAGTTCTTC	CAWSLTPSLIGNEQFF
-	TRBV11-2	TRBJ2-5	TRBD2	TGTGCCAGCAGCTTTACGGCGGGGGGGCAAGAGACCCAGTACTTC	CASSFTAGGQETQYF
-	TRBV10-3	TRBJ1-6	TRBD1	TGTGCCATCAGTTGGGGGAACGGACAGGGGGCGAATTCACCCCTCCACTTT	CAISWGNGQGANSPLHF
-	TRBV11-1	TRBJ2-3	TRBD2	TGTGCCAGCAGCCCCCGGCAGGGACTAATGGATACGCAGTATTTT	CASSPRQGLMDTQYF
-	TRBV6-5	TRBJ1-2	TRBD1	TGTGCCAGCAGCGGACAGGAGACGTTCTATGGCTACACCTTC	CASSGQETFYGYTF
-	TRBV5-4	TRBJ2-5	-	TGTGCCAGCAGCTCCGGGTCACAAGAGACCCAGTACTTC	CASSSGSQETQYF